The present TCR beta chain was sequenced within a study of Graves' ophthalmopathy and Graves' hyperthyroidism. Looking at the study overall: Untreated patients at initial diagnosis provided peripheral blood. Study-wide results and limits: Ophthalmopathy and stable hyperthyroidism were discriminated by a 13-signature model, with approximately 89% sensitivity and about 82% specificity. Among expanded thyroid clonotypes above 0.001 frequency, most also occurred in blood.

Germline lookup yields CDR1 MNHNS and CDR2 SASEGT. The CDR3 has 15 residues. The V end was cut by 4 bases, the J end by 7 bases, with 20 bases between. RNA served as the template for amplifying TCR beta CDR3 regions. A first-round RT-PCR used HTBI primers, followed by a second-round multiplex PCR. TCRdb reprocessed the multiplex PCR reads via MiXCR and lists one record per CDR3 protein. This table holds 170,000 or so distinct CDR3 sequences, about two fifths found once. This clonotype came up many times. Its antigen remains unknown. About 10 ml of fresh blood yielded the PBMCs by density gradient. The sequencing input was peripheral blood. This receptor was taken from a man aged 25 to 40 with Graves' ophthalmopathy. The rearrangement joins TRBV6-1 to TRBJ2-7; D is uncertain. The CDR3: CASSGHPGRNGEQYF. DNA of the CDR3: TGTGCCAGCAGTGGGCATCCCGGACGCAATGGGGAGCAGTACTTC.